The rows below give T cell receptor beta chains drawn from one sample of a study of shared clonotypes between healthy human individuals. Using immunoSEQ multiplex PCR, the repertoire was profiled, and TCRdb retains in-frame clones only, with some absent. Here the sample spans over 2 million clones, 85% to 95% being singletons. The sequencing sample was made of naive CD4+ T cells sorted from blood. The source is a man in his late teens or twenties in good health. CDR3s include the opening cysteine and the closing phenylalanine or tryptophan. The order of the fields is V gene, D gene, CDR3 protein. The D gene is left open where the match is weak.

V: TRBV2
D: TRBD2
CDR3: CASRLSSGGIQETQYF

V: TRBV19
D: TRBD2
CDR3: CASSTTRGGEQYF

V: TRBV7-9
D: -
CDR3: CASSLVLDTEAFF

V: TRBV27
D: TRBD1
CDR3: CASKLKPGQMSYEQYF

V: TRBV5-5
D: -
CDR3: CASSLAIQGTYGYTF

V: TRBV6-6
D: -
CDR3: CASRQPTGSNQPQHF

V: TRBV5-1
D: TRBD1
CDR3: CASSLLGSGTGYTEAFF

V: TRBV11-2
D: -
CDR3: CASSSPGPGSYEQYF

V: TRBV2
D: TRBD2
CDR3: CASTKIASGGASEQFF

V: TRBV7-9
D: -
CDR3: CASSWLTRGQRNTQYF

V: TRBV4-3
D: -
CDR3: CASSQGSPGNTIYF

V: TRBV27
D: -
CDR3: CASSLFSWGTDTQYF

V: TRBV18
D: -
CDR3: CASSPRDSITEAFF

V: TRBV20-1
D: -
CDR3: CSAGEKVEAFF

V: TRBV27
D: TRBD1
CDR3: CASSPQDRGFQYF

V: TRBV7-3
D: -
CDR3: CASSLNAVETQYF

V: TRBV5-1
D: -
CDR3: CASSFQAYNEQFF

V: TRBV7-2
D: TRBD2
CDR3: CASSLAKTSGQETQYF

V: TRBV7-2
D: -
CDR3: CASSRSQDFYGYTF

V: TRBV2
D: -
CDR3: CASGGGRLDTQYF

V: TRBV7-9
D: TRBD2
CDR3: CASSPAGGNEQFF

V: TRBV27
D: TRBD1
CDR3: CASSQRQGGNQPQHF

V: TRBV7-9
D: -
CDR3: CASSPLRAGYTF

V: TRBV11-2
D: -
CDR3: CASSPGHSNTGELFF

V: TRBV6-5
D: -
CDR3: CASSYSGEGYEQYF

V: TRBV30
D: -
CDR3: CAFTRTGALDEQFF

V: TRBV5-1
D: TRBD2
CDR3: CASSFRGSSSGSLRNEQFF

V: TRBV5-1
D: -
CDR3: CASSLVQDYEQYF

V: TRBV4-3
D: TRBD2
CDR3: CASSQDPTSGSGGEQFF

V: TRBV6-5
D: -
CDR3: CASSRGPRETQYF

V: TRBV19
D: -
CDR3: CASSNLGTITYEQYF

V: TRBV27
D: -
CDR3: CASSRSGGGDYGYTF

V: TRBV18
D: -
CDR3: CASSPVGSAGNTIYF

V: TRBV6-1
D: -
CDR3: CASREDGRNTIYF

V: TRBV10-3
D: -
CDR3: CAITTGQNTGELFF

V: TRBV27
D: TRBD1
CDR3: CASSLTGSYGYTF

V: TRBV6-1
D: TRBD1
CDR3: CASSAGQQETQYF

V: TRBV4-1
D: -
CDR3: CASSQPDRNTEAFF

V: TRBV14
D: -
CDR3: CASSLIGARTEAFF

V: TRBV27
D: TRBD1
CDR3: CASKSSTGRGTEAFF

V: TRBV2
D: -
CDR3: CASKSGLWEGYTF

V: TRBV5-1
D: TRBD2
CDR3: CASSLSGGADTQYF

V: TRBV28
D: TRBD1
CDR3: CASSKDRAYGYTF

V: TRBV7-2
D: -
CDR3: CASSPGQTGELFF

V: TRBV5-8
D: -
CDR3: CASSLGTVNSPLHF

V: TRBV12-5
D: TRBD2
CDR3: CASGSPGTSGRASYNEQFF

V: TRBV4-1
D: -
CDR3: CASSQDRGPNEKLFF

V: TRBV5-5
D: -
CDR3: CAGDERAPLHF

V: TRBV2
D: -
CDR3: CASSEARVAPLETQYF

V: TRBV5-1
D: -
CDR3: CASSLAGIHSGNTIYF

V: TRBV5-1
D: -
CDR3: CASSLVPRDAPELFF

V: TRBV19
D: -
CDR3: CASSSGGGSNQPQHF